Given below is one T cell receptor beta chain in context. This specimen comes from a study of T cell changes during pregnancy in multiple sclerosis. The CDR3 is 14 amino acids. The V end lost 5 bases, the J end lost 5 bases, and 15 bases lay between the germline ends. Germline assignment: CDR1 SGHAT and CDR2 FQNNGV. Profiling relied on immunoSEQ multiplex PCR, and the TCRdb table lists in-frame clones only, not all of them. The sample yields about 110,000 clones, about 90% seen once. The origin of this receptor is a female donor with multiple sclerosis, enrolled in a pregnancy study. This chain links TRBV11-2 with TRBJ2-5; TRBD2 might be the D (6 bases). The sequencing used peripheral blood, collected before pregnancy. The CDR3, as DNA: TGTGCCAGCAGCCCTAGCGTACGTAGGGAGACCCAGTACTTC. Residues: CASSPSVRRETQYF.